Following are 18 T cell receptor beta chains from one sample sequenced in a study of response to subunit inactivated influenza vaccine. TCRdb analysed the RT-PCR reads with MiXCR anew, one entry per CDR3 protein. This table holds some 640,000 distinct CDR3 sequences, approximately 13% found once. Sequencing was performed on PBMCs from blood, taken about 14 days before vaccination. These TCRs come from a man aged 50-60 years who received an inactivated influenza vaccine.

The rearrangement links TRBV20-1 to TRBJ2-7, with unresolved D. The CDR3 is 13 residues long. Germline lookup yields CDR1 DFQATT and CDR2 SNEGSKA (reference sequence). The germline V and J ends were trimmed by 3 bases and 2 bases, with 11 bases remaining between them. The CDR3 coding sequence is TGCAGTGCTAGGAGTGGTAGCACCTACGAGCAGTACTTC. Protein product: CSARSGSTYEQYF.

This chain connects TRBV4-2 to TRBJ2-7; 8 bases line up with TRBD2. The CDR3 totals 15 residues. Per the germline V gene, CDR1 is LGHNA and CDR2 is YNFKEQ. Trimming cost V 1 base and J 1 base; bases outside gene matches: 3. CDR3 region: CASSQAGGNSYEQYF. The DNA of the CDR3 is TGTGCCAGCAGCCAAGCGGGGGGGAATTCCTACGAGCAGTACTTC.

CDR3 region: CSAREGQRWHTEAFF. CDR3 DNA sequence: TGCAGTGCTAGAGAAGGACAGCGATGGCACACTGAAGCTTTCTTT. J is TRBJ1-1 and V is TRBV20-1, with D perhaps matching TRBD1 (6 bases). Germline V lookup: CDR1 DFQATT, CDR2 SNEGSKA (reference sequence). Trimming removed 0 bases from V and 3 bases from J, with 14 bases in between. The length of the CDR3 is 15 residues.

This clonotype was seen a few times. The rearrangement joins TRBV11-1 to TRBJ2-5, with a weak D call TRBD1 (6 bases). Trimming stripped 8 bases from V and 2 bases from J, with 15 bases between. The germline CDR1 and CDR2 sequences are SGHAT and FQDESV (reference sequence). This CDR3 has 14 residues. CDR3 nucleotide sequence: TGTGCCAGCGATACGGGACACCTACAAGAGACCCAGTACTTC. Translation gives CASDTGHLQETQYF.

This chain links TRBV28 with TRBJ2-1, with a tentative D call TRBD2 (7 bases). The CDR3 length is 16 residues. Looked up from germline, CDR1 is MDHEN and CDR2 is SYDVKM. Trimming left V 8 bases short and J 0 bases short, with 17 bases between. The CDR3 DNA follows: TGTGCCAGCGGGACATTGACTAGCAGCTCCTACAATGAGCAGTTCTTC. This gives the protein CASGTLTSSSYNEQFF.

This clonotype has only a few counts. V usage is TRBV12-3 or TRBV12-4 and J usage is TRBJ1-2, with D unclear. V was cut by 5 bases and J by 4 bases, with 14 bases left in between. The CDR3 runs to 14 residues. The chain's CDR3 is CASSIRGLGYGYTF. CDR3 sequence (DNA): TGTGCCAGCAGTATCCGAGGCCTGGGCTATGGCTACACCTTC.

V is TRBV5-1 and J is TRBJ2-1; weak D call: TRBD2 (5 bases). V lost 0 bases and J 10 bases, leaving 20 bases between the germline ends. Looked up from germline, CDR1 is SGHRS and CDR2 is YFSETQ. The length of the CDR3 is 16 residues. As DNA, the CDR3 is TGCGCCAGCAGCTTGGAAGTTAGCGCTGGCCTAGGGGAGCAGTTCTTC. It yields the protein CASSLEVSAGLGEQFF. The variable domain in full, with the rest retrieved from reference TRBV5-1 and TRBJ2-1, is KAGVTQTPRYLIKTRGQQVTLSCSPISGHRSVSWYQQTPGQGLQFLFEYFSETQRNKGNFPGRFSGRQFSNSRSEMNVSTLELGDSALYLCASSLEVSAGLGEQFFGPGTRLTVL.

The chain is built from TRBV11-1 and TRBJ2-1; TRBD2 aligns across 13 bases. The germline CDR1 and CDR2 sequences are SGHAT and FQDESV (reference sequence). This CDR3 is built from 16 residues. After removal of 6 bases from V and 5 bases from J, the junction contained 7 bases not matched to a gene. The CDR3 nucleotides read TGTGCCAGCAGTCATACCGGACTAGCGGGAGACAATGAGCAGTTCTTC. Translation: CASSHTGLAGDNEQFF.

This clonotype has only a few counts. J is TRBJ2-5 and V is TRBV14; TRBD1 might be the D (6 bases). The V gene lost 3 bases and the J gene lost 4 bases, with 18 bases spanning the gap. Looked up from germline, CDR1 is SGHDN and CDR2 is FVKESK. This CDR3 has 16 residues. CDR3 nucleotides: TGTGCCAGCAGCCACTCAACAGGGAAGGGGCGAGAGACCCAGTACTTC. It encodes CASSHSTGKGRETQYF.

This clonotype was recorded at least ten times. The chain links TRBV7-2 to TRBJ1-2; 8 bases are a match to TRBD1. CDR3 length equals 14 residues. V lost 3 bases and J lost 4; bases outside the gene matches: 4. Germline assignment: CDR1 SGHTA and CDR2 FQGNSA. The CDR3 protein is CASSLGQVLYGYTF. CDR3 DNA: TGTGCCAGCAGCTTGGGACAGGTCCTCTATGGCTACACCTTC.

V usage is TRBV7-2 and J usage is TRBJ1-2; D is unclear. The CDR3 covers 14 residues. Germline CDR1 SGHTA, CDR2 FQGNSA. V lost 3 bases, J lost 1 base, and 9 bases lay in between. CDR3 loop: CASSLRAVNYGYTF. CDR3 DNA: TGTGCCAGCAGCTTGAGGGCAGTTAACTATGGCTACACCTTC.

This rearrangement joins TRBV10-3 to TRBJ1-1; no reliable D call. The CDR3 runs 13 residues. Germline CDR1 and CDR2: ENHRY and SYGVKD. V gave up 0 bases and J gave up 4 bases, with 6 bases separating them. CDR3 region: CAISESGITEAFF. The DNA of the CDR3 is TGTGCCATCAGTGAGTCAGGGATCACTGAAGCTTTCTTT.

The V and J genes are TRBV2 and TRBJ1-6, with TRBD1 matching 7 bases. This CDR3 contains 14 residues. Germline V gene sequence: CDR1 SNHLY, CDR2 FYNNEI. V lost 5 bases, J lost 10 bases, and 8 bases stayed unmatched. This CDR3 is CASSSTGAKSPLHF. CDR3 coding DNA: TGTGCCAGCAGTTCAACAGGGGCGAAATCACCCCTCCACTTT.

This clonotype was counted a few times. The V and J genes are TRBV7-4 and TRBJ2-6; D is uncertain. V was cut by 11 bases and J by 2 bases, with 13 bases left in between. Germline V gene data show CDR1 as SGHVT and CDR2 as SQSDAQ. The CDR3 extends over 14 amino acids. For the CDR3, the DNA is TGTGCCCGCCGGACGGACCCTGGGGCCAACGTCCTGACTTTC. Its protein product is CARRTDPGANVLTF.

The chain employs TRBV27 and TRBJ1-6; D might be TRBD1 (6 bases). Per the germline V gene, CDR1 is MNHEY and CDR2 is SMNVEV (reference sequence). The CDR3 totals 14 residues. V was pared by 4 bases and J by 11 bases, with 15 bases between. The CDR3 region has the DNA TGTGCCAGCAGTTCTCGACAGGATATCCCACCCCTCCACTTT. Encoded protein: CASSSRQDIPPLHF.

This chain links TRBV2 with TRBJ2-1, with 7 bases identical to TRBD2. The CDR3 has 16 amino acids. Germline CDR1 and CDR2: SNHLY and FYNNEI. Unmatched junction bases numbered 10, after V lost 2 bases and J lost 6 bases. This chain's CDR3 is CASSELGLAVGNEQFF. The DNA for the CDR3 is TGTGCCAGCAGTGAATTGGGTCTAGCGGTGGGCAATGAGCAGTTCTTC.

There are many counts of this clonotype. The V gene is TRBV20-1, the J gene TRBJ2-4; D may be TRBD1 (5 bases). CDR1 DFQATT and CDR2 SNEGSKA come from the germline V gene (reference sequence). Trimming stripped 6 bases from V and 0 bases from J, with 15 bases between. This CDR3 comprises 15 residues. The CDR3 sequence is CSAPGQGLAKNIQYF. The CDR3 DNA reads TGCAGTGCCCCTGGACAAGGCTTAGCCAAAAACATTCAGTACTTC.

This clonotype came up once. The chain carries TRBV6-1 and TRBJ1-1, with D maybe TRBD1 (6 bases). CDR1 MNHNS and CDR2 SASEGT come from the germline V gene. The CDR3 is made up of 13 amino acids. V lost 6 bases, J lost 5 bases, and 13 bases lay in between. The CDR3 DNA is TGTGCCAGCAGCAAAGGACAGACGACTGAAGCTTTCTTT. Amino acid sequence: CASSKGQTTEAFF.